Below, one T cell receptor (beta chain) is given with its context. This clonotype was counted ten times or more. Its antigen is not yet known. No per-base quality is available; no much larger clone lies one base away. Stable Graves' hyperthyroidism was defined as the absence of progression to ophthalmopathy over 18 months of follow-up. Hyperthyroidism patients were newly diagnosed, had a disease duration of under 2 months, and were aged 18 to 65 years. Any patient with an uncontrolled infection, another autoimmune disease, pregnancy or lactation was excluded. Clinical symptoms, serum thyroxine and TRAb, thyroid ultrasound, and orbital computed tomography formed the basis for the diagnoses. PBMCs were isolated from 10 ml of fresh peripheral blood by Ficoll-Paque density gradient centrifugation. Trizol reagent was used to extract total RNA, and RNA quality was then checked on an Agilent 2100 Bioanalyzer.

TCR beta CDR3 regions were amplified from RNA transcripts. The first round of RT-PCR for the TCR CDR3 was performed with the HTBI primer set and the Qiagen OneStep RT-PCR kit. Libraries were constructed in a second round of multiplex PCR, after which size selection and purification were carried out. Sequencing of the libraries was done on an Illumina HiSeq2000 using paired-end 100 bp reads. In the paper's pipeline: SOAPnuke was used to process the raw data, removing reads that contained adapters or uncalled bases, had a mean Phred below 15, or lacked an exact match to the constant primer or identifier. High-quality paired reads were merged with COPE v1.2.5, and unique nucleotide sequences were defined as clonotypes. MiTCR v1.1 was used to align the clonotypes against IMGT TRBV, TRBD and TRBJ reference segments. Analysis was restricted to V-J combinations with a frequency above 0.0001, which covered approximately 99% of repertoires. The TCS score was defined as F50 (clonal expansion) divided by E x V (chaos), with BLOSUM62-based TCRdist calculated between CDR3 peptides within each V-J. Welch's t-statistics and random forest reduced roughly 500 V-J features to about 13, which were used in a naive Bayes classifier (R e1071). TCRdb ran its own pipeline on the public reads, namely fastp trimming at Q25 and MiXCR clone calling, and kept in-frame beta chains. Each CDR3 protein appears once, grouped with its most common genes and DNA. TCRdb, rather than the study authors, made the V and J calls. The sample contains about 350,000 distinct CDR3 sequences, 14% of them found a single time. Together, the top ten hold around 23% of the sample.

This specimen belongs to a study of T cells in Graves' hyperthyroidism and ophthalmopathy (dated by TCRdb to the late 2010s). The study in broad terms: Peripheral blood samples were taken at initial diagnosis, before any treatment was given. An independent validation cohort of 18 to 20 hyperthyroidism patients and about 16 patients who later progressed to ophthalmopathy tested prospective prediction of ophthalmopathy. To identify TCR V-J signatures that set the groups apart, the researchers used a discovery cohort of about a hundred patients, made up of some 41 with Graves' ophthalmopathy and some 56 with stable Graves' hyperthyroidism. TCR Vbeta CDR3 sequencing of 135 peripheral blood samples (43 ophthalmopathy, about 74 hyperthyroidism and roughly 17 progressor patients) is reported in the paper. The study also compared thyroid tissue and blood T-cell repertoires from several Graves' hyperthyroidism patients. The approximately 100 discovery patients were divided at random into training and test sets in a 7:3 ratio. After sampling, hyperthyroidism patients received methimazole starting at 30 mg daily, and ophthalmopathy patients received high-dose intravenous methylprednisolone. Summary of the overall study and its limitations: Ophthalmopathy was separated from stable hyperthyroidism by a 13 V-J signature model, with about 86% sensitivity and just over 81% specificity obtained in cross-validation and 80%/75% obtained in testing. Sample size was not statistically predetermined, and blinding of investigators to group allocation was not performed. In validation, progression to ophthalmopathy was predicted by the model with 70.59% sensitivity and nearly 75% specificity, a median of 6.5 months before onset. Most expanded thyroid clonotypes (frequency above 0.001) were also detected in blood, a finding suggesting that blood repertoires may reflect thyroid immune responses.

The germline V gene sets CDR1 to MNHNS and CDR2 to SASEGT. Ends trimmed: V by 8 bases, J by 5 bases; bases unmatched to a gene: 7. The CDR3 runs 15 residues from the cysteine to the phenylalanine. This entry keeps only the CDR3 DNA: 45 bases, framed from base 1. The rearrangement combines TRBV6-1 with TRBJ2-2; 11 bases in the middle match TRBD1. This sequence was found in a woman aged 30 to 39 with Graves' hyperthyroidism. The sample was blood. The CDR3 region has the sequence CASRRDRGKTGELFF. DNA sequence: TGTGCCAGCCGACGGGACAGGGGGAAGACCGGGGAGCTGTTTTTT.